This T cell receptor beta chain came from a study of blood T cell repertoires in COVID-19. Trimming stripped 6 bases from V and 7 bases from J, with 13 bases between. The CDR3 covers 13 residues. Method: immunoSEQ multiplex PCR; TCRdb's copy keeps in-frame clones and lacks some. The table records around 300,000 clones, approximately 83% of them present only once. The chain joins TRBV12-3 or TRBV12-4 to TRBJ1-5, with D unresolved. The clonotype originates from a woman aged 70 to 79 with acute or convalescent COVID-19. The sequenced sample consisted of peripheral blood. CDR3 region: CASSLTRSQPQHF. CDR3 in DNA: TGTGCCAGCAGCCTGACACGGTCCCAGCCCCAGCATTTT.